This is a list of T cell receptor beta chains from one sample in a study of metastatic and nonmetastatic thyroid tumors. Via MiXCR, TCRdb re-called the PCR reads. The sample has 20,000 to 25,000 clones; around 20% are singletons. Sequencing was performed on blood. The source of these receptors is a female donor with papillary thyroid cancer or a benign thyroid nodule (not recorded which). Some clones in this sample may be carry-over from other donors' samples. Both conserved end residues are part of each CDR3. The D gene is left open where the match is weak. For some rows the clone size is stated as once, few or many, or as a class when expanded; others skip it.

size | D | J | V | CDR3
medium-sized | NA | TRBJ1-3 | TRBV6-2/TRBV6-3 | CASSEDSLLEGNTIYF
NA | TRBD2 | TRBJ2-2 | TRBV5-4 | CASSWGGAGELFF
NA | NA | TRBJ2-7 | TRBV5-5 | CASSLEAALSYEQYF
many | NA | TRBJ2-6 | TRBV29-1 | CSVDTRAGANVLTF
medium-sized | NA | TRBJ1-2 | TRBV6-1 | CASSDISGASGYTF
few | TRBD1 | TRBJ1-2 | TRBV6-1 | CASSRGQGGDYGYTF
many | TRBD2 | TRBJ2-3 | TRBV20-1 | CSGLAGSRNTQYF
few | NA | TRBJ2-3 | TRBV25-1 | CSSSERGRAWDTQYF
NA | TRBD1 | TRBJ1-2 | TRBV12-3/TRBV12-4 | CASSLVDRRGYGYTF
few | TRBD1 | TRBJ2-6 | TRBV6-1 | CASSGGTAGANVLTF
many | NA | TRBJ1-1 | TRBV18 | CASSPAENTEAFF
many | TRBD2 | TRBJ2-3 | TRBV20-1 | CSARVGLAGDTQYF
many | NA | TRBJ2-1 | TRBV19 | CASSISYFIGEEQFF
many | NA | TRBJ2-3 | TRBV5-1 | CASSLEATDTQYF
few | NA | TRBJ2-3 | TRBV5-1 | CASSPGGLTDTQYF
NA | NA | TRBJ2-1 | TRBV28 | CASSFSSNNEQFF
few | TRBD2 | TRBJ2-7 | TRBV11-2 | CASSLLAGGTYEQYF
many | TRBD2 | TRBJ2-3 | TRBV2 | CASSTSGRTDTQYF
NA | NA | TRBJ2-6 | TRBV6-5 | CASSYLGPPGANVLTF
many | TRBD1 | TRBJ2-1 | TRBV15 | CATSIVDRGLGEQFF
few | TRBD2 | TRBJ2-1 | TRBV6-2/TRBV6-3 | CPSSRWASGIGGNEQFF
medium-sized | TRBD2 | TRBJ2-7 | TRBV6-1 | CASSPVAGGSYEQYF
NA | NA | TRBJ1-1 | TRBV2 | CASIAGNTESFF
NA | TRBD2 | TRBJ2-3 | TRBV9 | CASSVVSGSTDTQYF